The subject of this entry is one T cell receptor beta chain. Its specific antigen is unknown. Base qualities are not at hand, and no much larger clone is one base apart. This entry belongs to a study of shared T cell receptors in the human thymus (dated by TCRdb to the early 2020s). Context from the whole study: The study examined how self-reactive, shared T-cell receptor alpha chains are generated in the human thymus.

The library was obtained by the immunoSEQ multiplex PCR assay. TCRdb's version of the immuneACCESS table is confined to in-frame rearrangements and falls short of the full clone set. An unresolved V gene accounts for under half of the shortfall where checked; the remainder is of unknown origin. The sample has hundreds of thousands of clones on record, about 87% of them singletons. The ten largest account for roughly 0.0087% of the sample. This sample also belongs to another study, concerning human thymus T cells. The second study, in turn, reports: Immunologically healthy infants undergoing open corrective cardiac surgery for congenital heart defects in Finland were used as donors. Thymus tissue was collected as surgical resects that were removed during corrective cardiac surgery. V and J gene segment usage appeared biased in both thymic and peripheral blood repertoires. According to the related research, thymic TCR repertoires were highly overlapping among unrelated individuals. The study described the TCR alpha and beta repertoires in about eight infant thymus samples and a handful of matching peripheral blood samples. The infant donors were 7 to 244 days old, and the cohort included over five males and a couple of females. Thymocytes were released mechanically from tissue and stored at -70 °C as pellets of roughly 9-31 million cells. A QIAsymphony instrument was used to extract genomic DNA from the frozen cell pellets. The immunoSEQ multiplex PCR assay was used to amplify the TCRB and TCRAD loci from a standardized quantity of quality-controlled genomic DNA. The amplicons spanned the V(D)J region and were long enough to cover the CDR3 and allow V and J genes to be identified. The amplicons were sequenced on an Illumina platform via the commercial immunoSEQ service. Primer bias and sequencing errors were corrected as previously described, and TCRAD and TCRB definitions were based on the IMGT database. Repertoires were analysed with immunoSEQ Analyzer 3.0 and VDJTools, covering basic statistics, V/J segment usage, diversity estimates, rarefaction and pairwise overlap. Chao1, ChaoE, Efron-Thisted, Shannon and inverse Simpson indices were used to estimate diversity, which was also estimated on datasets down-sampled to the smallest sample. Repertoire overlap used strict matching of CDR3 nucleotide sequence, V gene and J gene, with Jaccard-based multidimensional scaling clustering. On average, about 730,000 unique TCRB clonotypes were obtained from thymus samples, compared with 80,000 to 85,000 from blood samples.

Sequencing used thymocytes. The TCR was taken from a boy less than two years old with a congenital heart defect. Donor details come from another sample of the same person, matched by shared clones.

The CDR3 reads CASSAREDYGYTF. At the DNA level, the sequence is TGTGCCAGCAGTGCGAGGGAAGACTATGGCTACACCTTC. The chain is assembled from TRBV2 and TRBJ1-2, with the D gene too uncertain to name. From the cysteine up to the phenylalanine, the CDR3 has a length of 13 residues. Only CDR3 DNA is held: 39 bases, read in frame from base 1. Trimming at the junction amounts to 4 bases on V and 3 bases on J, and the germline ends lie 9 bases apart. In the germline V gene, CDR1 corresponds to SNHLY and CDR2 to FYNNEI.